This T cell receptor beta chain stems from a study of blood T cell repertoires in COVID-19. Study overall: COVID-19 samples, acute and convalescent, were from the United States, Italy and Spain. Sources were T cells, B-cell-depleted T cells, or PBMCs; the material itself was cDNA or gDNA.

Per the study methods: It was from reference gene primer amplification that nucleated cell counts were estimated. Profiled with immunoSEQ multiplex PCR; TCRdb holds only in-frame clones, not every one. V and J calls and clone size come straight from that table; D and trimming were deduced from the DNA. The table shows roughly 76,000 clones, with 80% to 85% occurring only once. The TCR was taken from a woman aged 70-85 years with acute or convalescent COVID-19. Material: peripheral blood.

CDR3 residues: CASTQGRELFF. The CDR3 region has the DNA TGCGCCAGCACACAGGGCCGGGAGCTGTTTTTT. V usage is TRBV10-2 and J usage is TRBJ2-2; possibly TRBD1 for D (6 bases). The CDR3 is made up of 11 amino acids. Looked up from germline, CDR1 is WSHSY and CDR2 is SAAADI. V was cut by 7 bases and J by 9 bases, with 9 bases left in between.